These 8 T cell receptor beta chains share one sample of origin, sequenced in a study of T-cell reconstitution after alpha-beta-depleted transplantation in children. It was with unique molecular identifiers that the TCRbeta library was prepared. Each CDR3 protein is one row after TCRdb ran MiXCR on the PCR reads. The data show a few hundred thousand distinct CDR3 sequences, with over 9.5% seen just once and less than 8% held by the top ten. The sequences come from PBMCs, collected before TCRalphabeta/CD19-depleted stem cell transplant. Receptor source: a boy younger than two with acute myeloid leukemia, due to receive a stem cell transplant.

This clonotype was counted ten times or more. V usage is TRBV11-2 and J usage is TRBJ1-1, with 7 nucleotides matching TRBD1. Germline values: CDR1 SGHAT, CDR2 FQNNGV. V shed 5 bases, J shed 5 bases, and the junction held 5 bases outside the gene matches. This CDR3 has 13 residues. The CDR3 protein is CASSVTGRTEAFF. The CDR3 region has the DNA TGTGCCAGCAGCGTGACAGGGAGGACTGAAGCTTTCTTT.

This clonotype turned up a few times. The chain combines TRBV18 with TRBJ2-5, with 7 bases that match TRBD1. The germline V gene has CDR1 KGHSH and CDR2 LQKENI. The CDR3 contains 12 residues. J gave up 1 base and V 11 bases, and 4 bases lay outside the gene matches. Written as DNA, the CDR3 is TGTGCCGGGGGACAGTCCCAAGAGACCCAGTACTTC. Translation gives CAGGQSQETQYF.

This clonotype has only one observation. A much larger clone lies a single base off, so this may be a read error. The V and J genes are TRBV6-2 or TRBV6-3 and TRBJ1-1, with a possible D match to TRBD1 (6 bases). Germline V gives CDR1 MNHEY, CDR2 SVGEGT. The CDR3 contains 14 residues. CDR3 sequence: CTSSSLAGDTEAFF. The DNA for the CDR3 is TGTACCAGCAGTTCCTTGGCAGGGGACACTGAAGCTTTCTTT.

This clonotype was picked up many times. The V gene is TRBV20-1, the J gene TRBJ2-7; 14 bases agree with TRBD2. V was clipped by 6 bases and J by 0 bases; unmatched bases: 4. Germline V lookup: CDR1 DFQATT, CDR2 SNEGSKA (reference sequence). The CDR3 is 15 amino acids. Written as DNA, the CDR3 is TGCAGTGCCTCGGGACTAGCGGGGGTCTCCTACGAGCAGTACTTC. Translating gives CSASGLAGVSYEQYF.

The CDR3 sequence is CASTLSGQFNSPLHF. The DNA for the CDR3 is TGTGCCAGCACCCTATCAGGACAGTTCAATTCACCCCTCCACTTT. V is TRBV7-9 and J is TRBJ1-6; D is possibly TRBD1 (6 bases). Germline V gene sequence: CDR1 SEHNR, CDR2 FQNEAQ (reference sequence). V lost 7 bases, J lost 7 bases, and 17 bases lay in between. The CDR3 runs 15 residues.

This clonotype was seen ten or more times. The chain combines TRBV10-2 with TRBJ2-7; D gene unclear. CDR3 size: 14 residues. The germline V gene has CDR1 WSHSY and CDR2 SAAADI. The V end was cut by 3 bases, the J end by 6 bases, with 15 bases between. CDR3 DNA: TGCGCCAGCAGTGAAACGTCGGCTAGTCCCGAGCAGTACTTC. Translation: CASSETSASPEQYF.

This clonotype was found many times. The chain combines TRBV5-1 with TRBJ2-7, with 8 positions matching TRBD1. This CDR3 has 13 residues. Germline trimming cut 6 bases from V and 1 base from J; bases unmatched to any gene: 3. Germline assignment: CDR1 SGHRS and CDR2 YFSETQ. Here the CDR3 reads CASTRTGSYEQYF. The CDR3 nucleotides are TGCGCCAGCACCCGGACAGGGTCCTACGAGCAGTACTTC.

There are many counts of this clonotype. The rearrangement links TRBV19 to TRBJ2-2; no reliable D call. CDR1 is LNHDA and CDR2 is SQIVND in the germline V gene (reference sequence). Trimming left V 8 bases short and J 7 bases short, with 5 bases between. This CDR3 has 10 residues. CDR3 sequence: CASGSGELFF. Written as DNA, the CDR3 is TGTGCCAGTGGAAGCGGGGAGCTGTTTTTT.